This TCR beta chain was profiled in a study of T cells in Graves' hyperthyroidism and ophthalmopathy. This clonotype was counted at least ten times. At one of its ends the junction is not consistent with the germline gene, which may arise from a read error. The germline gives CDR1 SGHTA, CDR2 FQGTGA. The CDR3 sequence is 12 residues long. There were TCR beta CDR3 regions amplified from RNA transcripts. HTBI primers were used for first-round RT-PCR of the TCR CDR3. TCRdb independently ran MiXCR on the multiplex PCR reads; one entry per CDR3 protein. The profile covers approximately 520,000 distinct CDR3 sequences, with roughly 20% appearing a single time and about 26% taken by the ten largest.

The chain joins TRBV7-3 to TRBJ1-1; D possibly corresponds to TRBD1 (5 bases). Sequences were obtained from blood. The TCR sequence derives from a man aged 18 to 30 with Graves' hyperthyroidism. For the CDR3, the DNA is TGTGCCAGCCGCTTGGACACCACTGAAGCTTTCTTT. This codes for CASRLDTTEAFF.